The 13 T cell receptor beta chains reported below all come from one sample, sequenced in a study of T-cell memory formation after mild COVID-19 (dated by TCRdb to about 2021). Library creation used 5' RACE. The data were produced on an Illumina NovaSeq 6000. The public reads were quality trimmed at Q25 with fastp and then assembled into clones with MiXCR by TCRdb, keeping productive beta chains. Each record represents a unique CDR3 protein, reported with the most common genes and DNA among its rows. This sample holds 470,000 or so distinct CDR3 sequences; 20% were observed only once. The leading ten clones occupy approximately 8.1% of the sample. Input material: PBMCs or a T cell subset sorted from them (not recorded which). These receptors came from an adult woman who had mild COVID-19 (a few samples of this study predate the infection). The sample titles of this study are shuffled in the database, so cell type and time point are left out; the donor was told from shared clones.

The chain carries TRBV27 and TRBJ2-4, with no clear D. Germline V gene data show CDR1 as MNHEY and CDR2 as SMNVEV (reference sequence). V was pared by 3 bases and J by 9 bases, with 12 bases between. The CDR3 runs to 13 residues. The CDR3, as DNA: TGTGCCAGCAGTTTGACGTCGCGGAGCATTCAGTACTTC. This encodes CASSLTSRSIQYF.

This clonotype has just a few counts. The V call is TRBV12-3 or TRBV12-4, the J call TRBJ1-3; 7 bases are a match to TRBD1. The CDR3 covers 15 residues. V gave up 3 bases and J gave up 3 bases; unmatched junction bases: 5. The CDR3 here is CASSLEGAIGNTIYF. In DNA, the CDR3 is TGTGCCAGCAGTTTGGAGGGGGCGATTGGAAACACCATATATTTT.

The J gene is TRBJ2-3, the V gene TRBV24-1; TRBD1 or TRBD2 may be the D gene (7 bases each). With 3 bases removed from V and 2 bases from J, the gap between germline ends came to 11 bases. This CDR3 has 15 residues. The germline V gene has CDR1 KGHDR and CDR2 SFDVKD. Here the CDR3 reads CATSDGRGPTDTQYF. The CDR3 DNA follows: TGTGCCACCAGTGATGGGAGGGGGCCCACAGATACGCAGTATTTT.

The V gene is TRBV11-2, the J gene TRBJ2-7; TRBD2 might be the D (7 bases). Per germline, CDR1 SGHAT and CDR2 FQNNGV. This CDR3 has 15 amino acids. The V end was cut by 5 bases, the J end by 7 bases, with 21 bases between. The CDR3 sequence is CASSRPRGLNGEQYF. In nucleotides, the CDR3 is TGTGCCAGCAGCAGGCCGCGGGGGCTGAATGGGGAGCAGTACTTC.

This chain joins TRBV19 and TRBJ2-3; D gene unclear. V was clipped by 5 bases and J by 4 bases, with 22 bases between them. Germline values: CDR1 LNHDA, CDR2 SQIVND (reference sequence). The CDR3 runs to 17 residues. The CDR3 bases are TGTGCCAGTAGTTCTCTCCGCAATGCAGCTGGGGCAGATACGCAGTATTTT. It codes for CASSSLRNAAGADTQYF.

This clonotype was seen a handful of times. The genes are TRBV10-3 and TRBJ2-3; the D gene is possibly TRBD2 (6 bases). Germline assignment: CDR1 ENHRY and CDR2 SYGVKD. This CDR3 has 12 residues. The germline V and J ends were trimmed by 10 bases and 0 bases, with 8 bases remaining between them. The CDR3 reads CATGLSTDTQYF. DNA for the CDR3: TGTGCCACGGGACTTAGCACAGATACGCAGTATTTT.

The V and J genes are TRBV24-1 and TRBJ1-5; D gene uncertain. Germline assignment: CDR1 KGHDR and CDR2 SFDVKD. The CDR3 covers 14 residues. The V end was cut by 4 bases, the J end by 4 bases, with 10 bases between. The CDR3 region is CATSDGGQNQPQHF. CDR3 in DNA: TGTGCCACCAGTGACGGAGGGCAGAATCAGCCCCAGCATTTT.

A few counts support this clonotype. The J gene is TRBJ1-6, the V gene TRBV2; D is ambiguous. Germline CDR1 SNHLY, CDR2 FYNNEI. V lost 2 bases and J 10 bases, leaving 18 bases between the germline ends. This CDR3 region has 16 residues. The CDR3 region has the DNA TGTGCCAGCAGTGAACGGGAGCCTGCCTCTTCCTCACCCCTCCACTTT. Its translation is CASSEREPASSSPLHF.

The chain employs TRBV6-5 and TRBJ2-1, with 12 bases matching TRBD1. This CDR3 has 15 amino acids. Germline V CDR1 and CDR2: MNHEY, SVGAGI. The J segment lost 6 bases and the V segment lost 6 bases, leaving 6 bases of the junction unmatched. The CDR3 DNA follows: TGTGCCAGCAGCTCGGGACAGGGGGCGCGCAATGAGCAGTTCTTC. Protein: CASSSGQGARNEQFF.

This clonotype showed up just a few times. The chain uses TRBV7-3 and TRBJ2-2, with TRBD1 identical over 8 bases. Germline CDR1 and CDR2: SGHTA and FQGTGA. This CDR3 region has 16 residues. The V gene end was trimmed by 5 bases and the J gene end by 6 bases; junction bases not matched to a gene: 11. CDR3 residues: CASSLASTGASGELFF. In nucleotides, the CDR3 is TGTGCCAGCAGCCTAGCTTCGACAGGGGCGTCCGGGGAGCTGTTTTTT.

This clonotype has a handful of counts. DNA for the CDR3: TGTGCCAGCAGCTTAGGGGGGCTGGCTAATGAAAAACTGTTTTTT. Translated: CASSLGGLANEKLFF. The chain joins TRBV7-9 to TRBJ1-4, with D possibly TRBD1 on 6 matching bases. In germline, CDR1 is SEHNR, CDR2 FQNEAQ (reference sequence). This CDR3 comprises 15 residues. The V and J ends lost 1 base and 3 bases respectively, with 9 bases between them.

This chain connects TRBV20-1 to TRBJ2-7; D is undetermined. The CDR3 length is 14 residues. The V gene's germline CDR1 is DFQATT and CDR2 SNEGSKA (reference sequence). Trimming took off 3 bases at V and 1 base at J, with 13 bases between the two ends. CDR3 sequence reads: CSARDLGSSYEQYF. The CDR3 bases are TGCAGTGCTAGGGACCTGGGCTCGTCCTACGAGCAGTACTTC.

This chain links TRBV7-2 with TRBJ1-2; the D gene is possibly TRBD1 (5 bases). Germline V CDR1 and CDR2: SGHTA, FQGNSA. The CDR3 runs 14 residues. Trimming shortened V by 5 bases and J by 5 bases, and 15 bases separated the two germline ends. CDR3 in DNA: TGTGCCAGCAGCCCCACCGTGACAGCTTATGGCTACACCTTC. Amino acids: CASSPTVTAYGYTF.